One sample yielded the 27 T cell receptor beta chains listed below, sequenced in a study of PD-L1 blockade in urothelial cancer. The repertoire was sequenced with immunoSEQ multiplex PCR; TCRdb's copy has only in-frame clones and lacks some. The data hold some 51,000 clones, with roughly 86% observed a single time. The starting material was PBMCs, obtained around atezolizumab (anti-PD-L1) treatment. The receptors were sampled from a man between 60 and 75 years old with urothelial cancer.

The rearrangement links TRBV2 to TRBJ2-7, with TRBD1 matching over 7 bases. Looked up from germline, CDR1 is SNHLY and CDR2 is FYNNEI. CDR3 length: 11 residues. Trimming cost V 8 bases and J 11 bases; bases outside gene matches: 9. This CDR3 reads CASGERDRKYF. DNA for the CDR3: TGTGCCAGCGGAGAACGGGACAGAAAGTACTTC.

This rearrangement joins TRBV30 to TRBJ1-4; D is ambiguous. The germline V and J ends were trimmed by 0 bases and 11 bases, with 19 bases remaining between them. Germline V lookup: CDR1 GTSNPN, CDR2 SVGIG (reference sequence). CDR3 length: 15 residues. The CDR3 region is CAWSVGAANIRKLFF. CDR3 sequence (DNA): TGTGCCTGGAGTGTAGGTGCGGCAAATATTAGGAAACTGTTTTTT.

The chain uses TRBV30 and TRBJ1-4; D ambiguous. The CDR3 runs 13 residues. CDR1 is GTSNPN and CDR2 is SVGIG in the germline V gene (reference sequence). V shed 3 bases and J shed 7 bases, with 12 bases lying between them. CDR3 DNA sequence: TGTGCCTGGAGAGACTTGGGTGGTGAAAAACTGTTTTTT. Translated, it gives CAWRDLGGEKLFF.

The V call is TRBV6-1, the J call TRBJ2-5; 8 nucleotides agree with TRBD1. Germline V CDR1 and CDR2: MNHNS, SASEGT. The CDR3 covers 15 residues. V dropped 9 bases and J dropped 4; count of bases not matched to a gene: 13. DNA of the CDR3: TGTGCCAGTCAGACAGGGGACGATAGAGGAGAGACCCAGTACTTC. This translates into CASQTGDDRGETQYF.

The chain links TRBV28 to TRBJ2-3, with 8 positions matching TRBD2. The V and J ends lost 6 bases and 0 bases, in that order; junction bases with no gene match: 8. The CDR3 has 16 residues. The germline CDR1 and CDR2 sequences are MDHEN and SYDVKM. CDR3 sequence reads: CASSRPGGASTDTQYF. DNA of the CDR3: TGTGCCAGCAGCCGCCCCGGGGGGGCTAGCACAGATACGCAGTATTTT. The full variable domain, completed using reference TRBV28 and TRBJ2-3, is DVKVTQSSRYLVKRTGEKVFLECVQDMDHENMFWYRQDPGLGLRLIYFSYDVKMKEKGDIPEGYSVSREKKERFSLILESASTNQTSMYLCASSRPGGASTDTQYFGPGTRLTVL.

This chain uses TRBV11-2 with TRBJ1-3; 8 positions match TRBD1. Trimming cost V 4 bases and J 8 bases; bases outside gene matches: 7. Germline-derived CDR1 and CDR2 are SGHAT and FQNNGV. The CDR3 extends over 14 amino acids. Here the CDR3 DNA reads TGTGCCAGCAGCTACGGGACAGGACAAGACACCATATATTTT. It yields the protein CASSYGTGQDTIYF.

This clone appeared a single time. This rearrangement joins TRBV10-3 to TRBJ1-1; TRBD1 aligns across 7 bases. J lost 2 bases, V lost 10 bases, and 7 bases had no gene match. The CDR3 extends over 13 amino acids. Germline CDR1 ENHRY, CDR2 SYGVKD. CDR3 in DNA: TGTGCCACCAGGGACAGATTTAACACTGAAGCTTTCTTT. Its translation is CATRDRFNTEAFF.

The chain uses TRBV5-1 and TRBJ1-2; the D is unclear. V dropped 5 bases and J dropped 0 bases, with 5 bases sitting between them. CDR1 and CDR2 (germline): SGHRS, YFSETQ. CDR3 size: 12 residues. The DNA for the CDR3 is TGCGCCAGCAGGGGCGCTAACTATGGCTACACCTTC. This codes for CASRGANYGYTF.

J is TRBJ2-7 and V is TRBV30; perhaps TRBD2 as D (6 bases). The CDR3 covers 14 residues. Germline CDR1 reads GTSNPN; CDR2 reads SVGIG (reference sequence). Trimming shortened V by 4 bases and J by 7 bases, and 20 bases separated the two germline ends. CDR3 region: CAWNHFGGSEEQYF. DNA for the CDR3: TGTGCCTGGAACCATTTCGGGGGTTCGGAGGAGCAGTACTTC.

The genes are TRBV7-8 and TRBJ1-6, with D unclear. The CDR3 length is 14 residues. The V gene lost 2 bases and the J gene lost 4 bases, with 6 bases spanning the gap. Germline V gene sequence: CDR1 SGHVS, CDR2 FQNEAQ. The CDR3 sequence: CASSLSSYNSPLHF. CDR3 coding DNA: TGTGCCAGCAGCTTATCCAGTTATAATTCACCCCTCCACTTT.

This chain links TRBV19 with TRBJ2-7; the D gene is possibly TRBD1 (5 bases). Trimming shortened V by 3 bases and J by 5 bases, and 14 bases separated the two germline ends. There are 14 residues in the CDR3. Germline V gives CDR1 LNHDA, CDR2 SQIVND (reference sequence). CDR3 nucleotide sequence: TGTGCCAGTAGTATGGGGCAGGTTAACCACGAGCAGTACTTC. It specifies CASSMGQVNHEQYF.

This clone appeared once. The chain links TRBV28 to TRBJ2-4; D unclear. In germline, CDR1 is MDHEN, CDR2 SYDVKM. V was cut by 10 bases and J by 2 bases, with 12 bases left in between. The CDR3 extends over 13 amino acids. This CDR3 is CATRLPTKNIQYF. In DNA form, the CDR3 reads TGTGCCACCAGACTCCCAACCAAAAACATTCAGTACTTC.

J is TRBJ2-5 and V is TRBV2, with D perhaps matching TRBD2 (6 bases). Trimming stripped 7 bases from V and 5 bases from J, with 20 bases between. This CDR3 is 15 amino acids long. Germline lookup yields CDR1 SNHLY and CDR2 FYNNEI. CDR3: CASTIQYIRGETQYF. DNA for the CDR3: TGTGCCAGCACCATACAGTACATTCGGGGGGAGACCCAGTACTTC.

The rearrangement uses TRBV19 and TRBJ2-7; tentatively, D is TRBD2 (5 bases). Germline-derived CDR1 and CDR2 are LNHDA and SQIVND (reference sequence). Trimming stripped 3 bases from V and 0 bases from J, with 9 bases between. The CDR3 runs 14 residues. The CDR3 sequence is CASSIGENSYEQYF. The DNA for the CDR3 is TGTGCCAGTAGTATCGGGGAGAACTCCTACGAGCAGTACTTC.

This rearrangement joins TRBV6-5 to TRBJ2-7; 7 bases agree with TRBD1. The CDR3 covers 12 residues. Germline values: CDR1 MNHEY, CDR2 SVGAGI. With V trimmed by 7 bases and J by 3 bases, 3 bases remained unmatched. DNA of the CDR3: TGTGCCAGCAAGGCAGGGGGCTACGAGCAGTACTTC. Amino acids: CASKAGGYEQYF.

The CDR3 is CASSLSTSGGYSYNEQFF. CDR3 nucleotide sequence: TGTGCCAGCAGCTTATCTACTAGCGGGGGTTACTCCTACAATGAGCAGTTCTTC. The chain is built from TRBV7-2 and TRBJ2-1; 11 bases are a match to TRBD2. Germline V CDR1 and CDR2: SGHTA, FQGNSA. V was pared by 2 bases and J by 0 bases, with 6 bases of the junction left unmatched. The CDR3 is 18 residues long.

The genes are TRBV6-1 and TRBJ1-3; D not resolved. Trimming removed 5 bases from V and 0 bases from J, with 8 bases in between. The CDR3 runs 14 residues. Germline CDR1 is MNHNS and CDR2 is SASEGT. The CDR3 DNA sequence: TGTGCCAGCAGTTTTGATAGCTCTGGAAACACCATATATTTT. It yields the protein CASSFDSSGNTIYF.

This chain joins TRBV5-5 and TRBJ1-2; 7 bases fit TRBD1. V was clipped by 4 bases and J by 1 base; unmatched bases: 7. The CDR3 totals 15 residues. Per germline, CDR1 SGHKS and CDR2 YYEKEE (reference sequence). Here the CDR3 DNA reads TGTGCCAGCAGCGCCGGACAGGATTTTAACTATGGCTACACCTTC. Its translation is CASSAGQDFNYGYTF.

The CDR3 region has the DNA TGTGCCAGCAGCCCTGTTACTAGTAACTCTGGGGCCAACGTCCTGACTTTC. Translating it yields CASSPVTSNSGANVLTF. The chain employs TRBV7-9 and TRBJ2-6, with D perhaps matching TRBD2 (5 bases). The germline gives CDR1 SEHNR, CDR2 FQNEAQ (reference sequence). CDR3 length: 17 amino acids. Trimming pared 5 bases from V and 0 bases from J, leaving 14 bases between. The variable domain in full, completed from reference TRBV7-9 and TRBJ2-6, reads DTGVSQNPRHKITKRGQNVTFRCDPISEHNRLYWYRQTLGQGPEFLTYFQNEAQLEKSRLLSDRFSAERPKGSFSTLEIQRTEQGDSAMYLCASSPVTSNSGANVLTFGAGSRLTVL.

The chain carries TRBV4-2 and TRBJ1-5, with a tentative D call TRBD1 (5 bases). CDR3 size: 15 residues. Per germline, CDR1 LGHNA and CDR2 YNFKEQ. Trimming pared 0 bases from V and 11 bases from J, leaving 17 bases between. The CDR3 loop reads CASSQDAAGRGAQHF. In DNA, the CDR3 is TGTGCCAGCAGCCAAGACGCGGCTGGCCGGGGGGCCCAGCATTTT.

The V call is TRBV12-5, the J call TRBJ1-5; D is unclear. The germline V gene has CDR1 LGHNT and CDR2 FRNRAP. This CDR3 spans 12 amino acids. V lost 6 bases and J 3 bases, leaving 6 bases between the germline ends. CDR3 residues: CASGGPNQPQHF. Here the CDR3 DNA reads TGTGCTAGTGGGGGCCCCAATCAGCCCCAGCATTTT.

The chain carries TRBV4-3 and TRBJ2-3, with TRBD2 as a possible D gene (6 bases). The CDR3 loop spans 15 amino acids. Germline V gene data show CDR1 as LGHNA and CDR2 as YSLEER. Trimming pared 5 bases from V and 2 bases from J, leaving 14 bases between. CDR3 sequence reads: CASSTGVATTDTQYF. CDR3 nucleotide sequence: TGCGCCAGCAGCACGGGAGTAGCGACCACAGATACGCAGTATTTT.

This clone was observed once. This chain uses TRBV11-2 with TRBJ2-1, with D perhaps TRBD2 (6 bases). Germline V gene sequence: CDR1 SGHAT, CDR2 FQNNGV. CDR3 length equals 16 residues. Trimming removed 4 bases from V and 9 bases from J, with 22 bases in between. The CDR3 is CASSSPGLGFVREQFF. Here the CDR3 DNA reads TGTGCCAGCAGCTCCCCGGGACTGGGGTTTGTTCGTGAGCAGTTCTTC.

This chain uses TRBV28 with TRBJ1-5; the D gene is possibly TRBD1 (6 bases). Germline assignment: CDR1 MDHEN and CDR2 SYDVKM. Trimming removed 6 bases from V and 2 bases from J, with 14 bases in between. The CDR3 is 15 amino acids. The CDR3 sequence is CASRKQGLGNQPQHF. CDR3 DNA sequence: TGTGCCAGCAGAAAACAGGGTTTAGGCAATCAGCCCCAGCATTTT.

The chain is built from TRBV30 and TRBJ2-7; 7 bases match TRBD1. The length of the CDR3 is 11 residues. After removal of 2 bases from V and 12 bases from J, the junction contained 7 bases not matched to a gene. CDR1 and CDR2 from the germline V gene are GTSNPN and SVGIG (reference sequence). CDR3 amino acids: CAWSYRGFGYF. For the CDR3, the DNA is TGTGCCTGGAGTTACAGGGGTTTTGGGTACTTC.

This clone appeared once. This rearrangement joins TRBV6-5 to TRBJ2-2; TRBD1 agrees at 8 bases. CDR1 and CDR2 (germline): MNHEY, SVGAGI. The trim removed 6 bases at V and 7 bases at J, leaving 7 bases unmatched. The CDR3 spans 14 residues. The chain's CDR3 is CASRDDRGIGELFF. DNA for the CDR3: TGTGCCAGCAGAGACGACAGGGGAATCGGGGAGCTGTTTTTT.

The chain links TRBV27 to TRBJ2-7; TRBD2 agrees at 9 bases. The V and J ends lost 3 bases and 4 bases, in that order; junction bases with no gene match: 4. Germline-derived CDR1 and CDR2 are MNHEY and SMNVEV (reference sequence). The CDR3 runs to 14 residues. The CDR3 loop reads CASSFAGGPYEQYF. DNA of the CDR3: TGTGCCAGCAGTTTCGCGGGAGGGCCGTACGAGCAGTACTTC.